Each of the 18 T cell receptor beta chains below was sequenced from the same sample in a study of cytomegalovirus exposure and HLA in healthy donors. The PCR contained 60 Vbeta and 13 Jbeta primers. Measured with immunoSEQ multiplex PCR; TCRdb has only the in-frame clones, and not every one. The table shows about 78,000 clones, with over 60% occurring only once. Source material: PBMCs. Receptor source: a middle-aged woman in good health and CMV-seropositive.

This clone was seen a handful of times. This chain connects TRBV28 to TRBJ1-5; 9 positions match TRBD1. J was trimmed by 4 bases and V by 8 bases; bases with no gene match: 18. This CDR3 is built from 18 residues. From germline, CDR1 is MDHEN and CDR2 SYDVKM. The CDR3 protein is CASQTLGTGRGGNQPQHF. The CDR3 region has the DNA TGTGCCAGCCAAACCCTCGGGACAGGGAGGGGTGGAAATCAGCCCCAGCATTTT.

This clone showed up just a few times. The chain recombines TRBV7-9 with TRBJ1-2; D gene unclear. The CDR3 is made up of 16 amino acids. Deletions cut 1 base from V and 5 bases from J, with 17 bases between. Germline loops: CDR1 SEHNR, CDR2 FQNEAQ (reference sequence). CDR3 sequence: CASSLGSGSALYGYTF. The CDR3 DNA sequence: TGTGCCAGCAGCTTAGGGAGCGGATCCGCCCTATATGGCTACACCTTC.

This clone was seen just once. The CDR3 nucleotides read TGTGCCAGCAGCCCCCCCCGCGGCCAAGAGACCCAGTACTTC. Translation: CASSPPRGQETQYF. This chain links TRBV9 with TRBJ2-5; D call uncertain. The germline V gene has CDR1 SGDLS and CDR2 YYNGEE. V lost 4 bases to trimming and J lost 1 base, with 11 bases between them. CDR3 length: 14 residues. The full variable domain, in which reference TRBV9 and TRBJ2-5 provide the parts outside the CDR3, is DSGVTQTPKHLITATGQRVTLRCSPRSGDLSVYWYQQSLDQGLQFLIQYYNGEERAKGNILERFSAQQFPDLHSELNLSSLELGDSALYFCASSPPRGQETQYFGPGTRLLVL.

The chain links TRBV18 to TRBJ1-6; TRBD1 might be the D (6 bases). Trimming took off 2 bases at V and 0 bases at J, with 8 bases between the two ends. Germline CDR1 reads KGHSH; CDR2 reads LQKENI. The CDR3 length is 16 residues. This CDR3 reads CASSPTGSSYNSPLHF. In DNA form, the CDR3 reads TGTGCCAGCTCACCAACAGGGAGCTCCTATAATTCACCCCTCCACTTT.

The chain couples TRBV6-1 to TRBJ2-7; the match to TRBD2 covers 8 bases. This CDR3 contains 17 residues. From germline, CDR1 is MNHNS and CDR2 SASEGT. Unmatched junction bases numbered 9, after V lost 0 bases and J lost 2 bases. As DNA, the CDR3 is TGTGCCAGCAGTGAAGCGCTTCCGCGGGAGGCCCCCTACGAGCAGTACTTC. Translated, it gives CASSEALPREAPYEQYF.

There are a few counts of this clone. The gene calls are TRBV5-6 and TRBJ2-1, with 9 bases fitting TRBD2. Germline V gene lookup returns CDR1 SGHDT and CDR2 YYEEEE. V shed 6 bases and J 5 bases; nucleotides not matched to a gene: 6. This CDR3 spans 14 amino acids. CDR3 region: CASTPTSGHNEQFF. The CDR3, as DNA: TGTGCCAGCACCCCGACTAGCGGACACAATGAGCAGTTCTTC.

This clone appeared a few times. The chain has TRBV10-2 and TRBJ2-7, with TRBD1 matching over 7 bases. Germline CDR1 is WSHSY and CDR2 is SAAADI. This CDR3 spans 15 amino acids. The V segment lost 8 bases and the J segment 6 bases; nucleotides outside the gene matches: 16. The CDR3 DNA reads TGCGCCAGCGAGGGACAGAAGGATCCGAAGCGCGAGCAGTACTTC. Translation: CASEGQKDPKREQYF.

This clone appeared a few times. The V and J genes are TRBV27 and TRBJ2-7; D is uncertain. This CDR3 is built from 16 residues. The germline CDR1 and CDR2 sequences are MNHEY and SMNVEV (reference sequence). Trimming stripped 5 bases from V and 0 bases from J, with 17 bases between. CDR3 residues: CASSPDTSTSSYEQYF. The CDR3 DNA sequence: TGTGCCAGCAGTCCAGACACATCCACGAGCTCCTACGAGCAGTACTTC.

The J gene is TRBJ1-1, the V gene TRBV6-6; D possibly corresponds to TRBD1 (5 bases). V was trimmed by 5 bases and J by 1 base, leaving 8 bases between them. CDR1 and CDR2 (germline): MNHNY, SVGAGI (reference sequence). This CDR3 has 13 amino acids. The CDR3 protein is CASSITGNTEAFF. The DNA of the CDR3 is TGTGCCAGCAGTATTACAGGGAACACTGAAGCTTTCTTT.

This chain uses TRBV2 with TRBJ1-2; perhaps TRBD1 as D (5 bases). The ends were cut back, 5 bases at V and 3 bases at J, with 10 bases in the middle. The V gene's germline CDR1 is SNHLY and CDR2 FYNNEI. The CDR3 is 13 amino acids. CDR3 in DNA: TGTGCCAGCAGTCGTCAGACAGACTATGGCTACACCTTC. Amino acid sequence: CASSRQTDYGYTF.

This clone was picked up a small number of times. This chain connects TRBV7-2 to TRBJ1-4, with D possibly being TRBD1 (6 bases). Germline CDR1 SGHTA, CDR2 FQGNSA. This CDR3 has 15 amino acids. With 3 bases removed from V and 4 bases from J, the gap between germline ends came to 12 bases. The CDR3 loop is CASSLRGLGNEKLFF. CDR3 coding DNA: TGTGCCAGCAGCTTGAGGGGGTTGGGTAATGAAAAACTGTTTTTT.

This CDR3 reads CASSSQETVRTEAFF. CDR3 DNA sequence: TGTGCCAGCAGCTCTCAAGAGACAGTACGAACTGAAGCTTTCTTT. The rearrangement links TRBV5-4 to TRBJ1-1; perhaps TRBD1 as D (5 bases). Germline V gene data show CDR1 as SGHNT and CDR2 as YYREEE (reference sequence). CDR3 length: 15 amino acids. Trimming left V 3 bases short and J 5 bases short, with 17 bases between. Variable domain in full (rest from reference TRBV5-4 and TRBJ1-1): ETGVTQSPTHLIKTRGQQVTLRCSSQSGHNTVSWYQQALGQGPQFIFQYYREEENGRGNFPPRFSGLQFPNYSSELNVNALELDDSALYLCASSSQETVRTEAFFGQGTRLTVV.

The J gene is TRBJ2-3, the V gene TRBV19; 10 nucleotides align to TRBD2. The CDR3 covers 15 residues. Unmatched junction bases numbered 6, after V lost 4 bases and J lost 5 bases. Germline loops: CDR1 LNHDA, CDR2 SQIVND (reference sequence). This CDR3 is CASSRQRGGKDTQYF. The CDR3 region has the DNA TGTGCCAGTAGTAGGCAGCGGGGGGGCAAAGATACGCAGTATTTT. The full variable domain, its missing parts supplied by reference TRBV19 and TRBJ2-3, is DGGITQSPKYLFRKEGQNVTLSCEQNLNHDAMYWYRQDPGQGLRLIYYSQIVNDFQKGDIAEGYSVSREKKESFPLTVTSAQKNPTAFYLCASSRQRGGKDTQYFGPGTRLTVL.

This rearrangement joins TRBV6-1 to TRBJ1-5; possibly TRBD1 for D (5 bases). Germline V gene data show CDR1 as MNHNS and CDR2 as SASEGT. The CDR3 runs 13 residues. V lost 6 bases to trimming and J lost 3 bases, with 9 bases between them. The CDR3 sequence is CASRPGFNQPQHF. CDR3 coding DNA: TGTGCCAGCAGGCCAGGGTTCAATCAGCCCCAGCATTTT.

The chain joins TRBV29-1 to TRBJ1-2; possibly TRBD1 for D (5 bases). CDR1 and CDR2 (germline): SQVTM, ANQGSEA. V gave up 6 bases and J gave up 6 bases, with 17 bases separating them. The CDR3 extends over 13 amino acids. The CDR3 loop reads CSVLPGWEDGYTF. The CDR3, as DNA: TGCAGCGTCCTCCCAGGGTGGGAGGATGGCTACACCTTC.

This clone has only one observation. CDR3 loop: CASRTSGRAPEQFF. In nucleotides, the CDR3 is TGTGCCAGCAGAACTAGCGGGAGGGCCCCTGAGCAGTTCTTC. J is TRBJ2-1 and V is TRBV6-1; 13 nucleotides agree with TRBD2. CDR1 and CDR2 (germline): MNHNS, SASEGT. This CDR3 is 14 amino acids long. V shed 6 bases, J shed 9 bases, and the junction held 5 bases outside the gene matches.

The rearrangement uses TRBV19 and TRBJ2-1, with 9 bases aligning to TRBD1. Trimming cost V 4 bases and J 7 bases; bases outside gene matches: 2. CDR3 length: 13 amino acids. CDR1 is LNHDA and CDR2 is SQIVND in the germline V gene (reference sequence). CDR3 in amino acids: CASSTGQGNEQFF. The CDR3 DNA reads TGTGCCAGTAGTACCGGACAGGGGAATGAGCAGTTCTTC.

The rearrangement links TRBV6-1 to TRBJ2-5, with D perhaps matching TRBD1 (6 bases). TRBJ2-7 matches the DNA end more closely, so the J call is doubtful. The CDR3 length is 14 residues. The germline CDR1 and CDR2 sequences are MNHNS and SASEGT. The CDR3 protein is CASSEAVSGDEQYF. CDR3 coding DNA: TGTGCCAGCAGTGAAGCGGTGTCAGGGGACGAGCAGTACTTC.